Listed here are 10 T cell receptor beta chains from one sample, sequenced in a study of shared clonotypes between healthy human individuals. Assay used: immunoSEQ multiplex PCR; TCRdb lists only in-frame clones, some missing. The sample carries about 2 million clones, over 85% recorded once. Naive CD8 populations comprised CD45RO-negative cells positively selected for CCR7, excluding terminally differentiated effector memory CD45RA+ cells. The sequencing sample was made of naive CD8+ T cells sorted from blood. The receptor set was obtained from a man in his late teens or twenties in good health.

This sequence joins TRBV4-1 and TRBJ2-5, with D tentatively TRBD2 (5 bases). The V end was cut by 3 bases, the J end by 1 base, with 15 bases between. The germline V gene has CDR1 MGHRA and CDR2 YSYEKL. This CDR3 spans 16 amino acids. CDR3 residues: CASSHKEGAIQETQYF. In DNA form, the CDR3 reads TGCGCCAGCAGCCATAAAGAGGGAGCGATCCAAGAGACCCAGTACTTC.

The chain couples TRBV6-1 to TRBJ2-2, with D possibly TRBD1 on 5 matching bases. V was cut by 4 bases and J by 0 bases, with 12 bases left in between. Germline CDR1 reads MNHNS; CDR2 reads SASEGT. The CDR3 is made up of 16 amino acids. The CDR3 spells CASSVTGHPNTGELFF. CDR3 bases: TGTGCCAGCAGTGTTACAGGACACCCGAACACCGGGGAGCTGTTTTTT.

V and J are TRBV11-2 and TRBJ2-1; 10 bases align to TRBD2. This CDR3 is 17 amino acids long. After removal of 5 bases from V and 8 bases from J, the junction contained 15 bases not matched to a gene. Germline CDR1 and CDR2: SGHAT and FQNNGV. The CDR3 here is CASSPNWEREGHHEQFF. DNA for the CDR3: TGTGCCAGCAGCCCCAACTGGGAGCGGGAGGGCCATCATGAGCAGTTCTTC.

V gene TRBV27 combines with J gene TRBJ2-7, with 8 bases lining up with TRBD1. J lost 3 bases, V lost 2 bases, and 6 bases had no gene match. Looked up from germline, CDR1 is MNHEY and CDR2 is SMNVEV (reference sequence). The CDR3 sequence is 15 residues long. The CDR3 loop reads CASSLAAGGFYEQYF. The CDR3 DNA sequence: TGTGCCAGCAGTTTAGCGGCAGGGGGCTTCTACGAGCAGTACTTC.

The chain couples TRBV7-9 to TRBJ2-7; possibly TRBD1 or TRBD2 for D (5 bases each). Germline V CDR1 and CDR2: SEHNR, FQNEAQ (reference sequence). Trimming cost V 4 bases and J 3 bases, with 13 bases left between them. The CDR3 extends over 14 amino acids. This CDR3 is CASSYLGEDYEQYF. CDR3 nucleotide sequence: TGTGCCAGCAGCTATCTGGGGGAAGACTACGAGCAGTACTTC.

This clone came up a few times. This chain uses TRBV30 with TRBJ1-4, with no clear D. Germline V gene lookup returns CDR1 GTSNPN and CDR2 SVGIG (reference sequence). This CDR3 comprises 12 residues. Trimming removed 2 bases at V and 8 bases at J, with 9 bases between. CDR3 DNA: TGTGCCTGGAGTCCATTGGGGGAAAAACTGTTTTTT. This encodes CAWSPLGEKLFF.

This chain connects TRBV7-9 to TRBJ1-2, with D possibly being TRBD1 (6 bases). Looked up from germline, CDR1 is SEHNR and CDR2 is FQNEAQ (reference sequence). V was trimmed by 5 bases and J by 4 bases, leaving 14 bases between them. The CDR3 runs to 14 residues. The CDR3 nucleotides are TGTGCCAGCAGCCCGACGGGGGCGGTCTATGGCTACACCTTC. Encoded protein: CASSPTGAVYGYTF.

The CDR3 DNA reads TGTGCCAGCAGTGACCTTGATGGGAGTTATGGCTACACCTTC. Protein sequence: CASSDLDGSYGYTF. The V gene is TRBV25-1, the J gene TRBJ1-2; D gene ambiguous. The CDR3 runs 14 residues. V was pared by 3 bases and J by 5 bases, with 13 bases between. Germline CDR1 reads MGHDK; CDR2 reads SYGVNS.

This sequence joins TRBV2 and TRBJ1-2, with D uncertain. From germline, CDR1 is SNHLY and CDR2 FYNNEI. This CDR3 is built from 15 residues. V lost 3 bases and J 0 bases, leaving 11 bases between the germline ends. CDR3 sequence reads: CASSDHLTANYGYTF. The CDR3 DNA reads TGTGCCAGCAGTGACCATTTAACGGCTAACTATGGCTACACCTTC. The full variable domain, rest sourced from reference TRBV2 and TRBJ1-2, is EPEVTQTPSHQVTQMGQEVILRCVPISNHLYFYWYRQILGQKVEFLVSFYNNEISEKSEIFDDQFSVERPDGSNFTLKIRSTKLEDSAMYFCASSDHLTANYGYTFGSGTRLTVV.

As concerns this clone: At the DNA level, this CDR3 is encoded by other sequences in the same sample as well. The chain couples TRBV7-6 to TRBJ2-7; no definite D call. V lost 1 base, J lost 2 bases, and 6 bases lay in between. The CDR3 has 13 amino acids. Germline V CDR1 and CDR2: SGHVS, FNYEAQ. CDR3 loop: CASSLGVAYEQYF. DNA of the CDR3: TGTGCCAGCAGCTTAGGGGTAGCCTACGAGCAGTACTTC. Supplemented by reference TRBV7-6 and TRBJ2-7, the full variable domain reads GAGVSQSPRYKVTKRGQDVALRCDPISGHVSLYWYRQALGQGPEFLTYFNYEAQQDKSGLPNDRFSAERPEGSISTLTIQRTEQRDSAMYRCASSLGVAYEQYFGPGTRLTVT.